The text below deals with one TCR beta chain. The source of the sample is a study of T cells in women clearing cervical HPV infection. Here immunoSEQ multiplex PCR was the method, and the copy in TCRdb shows in-frame clones only, minus some. The clone table shows about 32,000 clones, with the ten largest holding 4.3%. The sequencing input was blood buffy coat. The sequence came from a woman between 18 and 70 years old with a cervical HPV16 infection that either progressed to CIN3+ or cleared (not recorded which).

Partial CDR3 DNA: TGCAGTGCTAGAGAATCGGGGGTCTACAATGAG. Protein: CSARESGVYNE. The whole CDR3 is CSARESGVYNEQFF. This chain uses TRBV20-1 with TRBJ2-1; weak D call: TRBD2 (6 bases). The read stops 3 residues short of the end of the CDR3; the missing end is completed from the germline J gene. V was trimmed by 0 bases and J by 3 bases, leaving 9 bases between them. Germline CDR1 is DFQATT and CDR2 is SNEGSKA (reference sequence). This CDR3 contains 14 residues.